The 28 T cell receptor beta chains given below trace back to one sample, sequenced in a study of cytomegalovirus exposure and HLA in healthy donors. Sequenced by immunoSEQ multiplex PCR; TCRdb stores in-frame clones only, minus some. The sample records around 190,000 clones, roughly 82% being singletons. The sequencing input was PBMCs. These receptors all stem from a young woman in good health and CMV-seronegative.

In this sample, this clone turned up once. This sequence joins TRBV19 and TRBJ1-2; D possibly corresponds to TRBD1 (6 bases). Trimming took 6 bases from V and 6 from J, leaving 20 bases between them. This CDR3 comprises 15 residues. CDR1 is LNHDA and CDR2 is SQIVND in the germline V gene (reference sequence). This chain's CDR3 is CASSSPGQFPDGYTF. In nucleotides, the CDR3 is TGTGCCAGTAGCAGCCCCGGACAGTTCCCGGATGGCTACACCTTC.

V usage is TRBV20-1 and J usage is TRBJ2-5; D remains unclear. The V and J ends lost 6 bases and 5 bases respectively, with 10 bases between them. This CDR3 comprises 11 residues. Germline CDR1 and CDR2: DFQATT and SNEGSKA (reference sequence). The DNA of the CDR3 is TGCAGTGCCAACTACGGGGAGACCCAGTACTTC. As protein: CSANYGETQYF.

The gene calls are TRBV6-5 and TRBJ2-1, with D perhaps TRBD2 (5 bases). The germline gives CDR1 MNHEY, CDR2 SVGAGI. V dropped 4 bases and J dropped 11 bases, with 9 bases sitting between them. This CDR3 is 11 amino acids long. The CDR3 DNA follows: TGTGCCAGCAGTTCTAGCTATAAGCAGTTCTTC. This sequence encodes CASSSSYKQFF.

The chain links TRBV7-6 to TRBJ2-1; TRBD2 agrees at 7 bases. Germline loops: CDR1 SGHVS, CDR2 FNYEAQ. CDR3 length: 21 residues. V gave up 1 base and J gave up 7 bases; unmatched junction bases: 25. Here the CDR3 reads CASSLGGGPTSSFLLGNEQFF. CDR3 DNA sequence: TGTGCCAGCAGCTTAGGAGGCGGACCGACTAGCTCGTTTTTACTGGGGAATGAGCAGTTCTTC.

This chain joins TRBV10-3 and TRBJ2-3; 13 bases map to TRBD2. J was trimmed by 0 bases and V by 0 bases; bases with no gene match: 3. Germline V lookup: CDR1 ENHRY, CDR2 SYGVKD. This CDR3 is 18 amino acids long. This chain's CDR3 is CAISESLAGGPSTDTQYF. The CDR3 DNA reads as TGTGCCATCAGTGAGTCACTAGCGGGGGGGCCTAGCACAGATACGCAGTATTTT.

V and J are TRBV9 and TRBJ1-2; 9 positions match TRBD1. CDR1 is SGDLS, CDR2 YYNGEE, per germline. The V gene end was trimmed by 0 bases and the J gene end by 2 bases; junction bases not matched to a gene: 5. CDR3 length: 16 amino acids. The CDR3 reads CASSVAGTGLNYGYTF. The CDR3 DNA is TGTGCCAGCAGCGTAGCCGGGACAGGGTTAAACTATGGCTACACCTTC.

The chain carries TRBV6-6 and TRBJ1-2, with 8 nucleotides matching TRBD1. Looked up from germline, CDR1 is MNHNY and CDR2 is SVGAGI (reference sequence). The V and J ends lost 0 bases and 6 bases, in that order; junction bases with no gene match: 3. The CDR3 is 14 amino acids. The CDR3 region is CASSYSDRGNGYTF. The CDR3 DNA reads TGTGCCAGCAGTTACTCTGACAGGGGAAATGGCTACACCTTC.

This chain uses TRBV5-4 with TRBJ1-3; a possible D gene is TRBD1 (5 bases). CDR3 length: 17 amino acids. Trimming cost V 4 bases and J 0 bases, with 17 bases left between them. CDR1 is SGHNT, CDR2 YYREEE, per germline (reference sequence). For the CDR3, the DNA is TGTGCCAGCAGCCCGAGGACACACGTTAGCTCTGGAAACACCATATATTTT. It translates to CASSPRTHVSSGNTIYF.

The chain has TRBV6-1 and TRBJ1-2; D gene ambiguous. The CDR3 loop spans 15 amino acids. V was shortened by 3 bases and J by 2 bases, with 13 bases between the two germline ends. Germline-derived CDR1 and CDR2 are MNHNS and SASEGT. The CDR3 protein is CASSEGRGGNYGYTF. The DNA for the CDR3 is TGTGCCAGCAGTGAGGGTCGGGGAGGAAACTATGGCTACACCTTC.

The rearrangement joins TRBV5-4 to TRBJ2-2; 14 bases map to TRBD2. This CDR3 is built from 19 residues. Losses at the gene ends were 4 bases for V and 2 bases for J; bases not matched to a gene: 10. The germline gives CDR1 SGHNT, CDR2 YYREEE (reference sequence). The CDR3, as DNA: TGTGCCAGCAGCCCAACCGCCGGGACTAGCGGGGGAAACACCGGGGAGCTGTTTTTT. Translation: CASSPTAGTSGGNTGELFF.

The rearrangement uses TRBV4-1 and TRBJ2-5; unclear D gene. The CDR3 has 14 amino acids. Deletions cut 1 base from V and 5 bases from J, with 11 bases between. CDR1 and CDR2 from the germline V gene are MGHRA and YSYEKL. As DNA, the CDR3 is TGCGCCAGCAGCCAAGTGTCGCGTCTGGAGACCCAGTACTTC. Translation gives CASSQVSRLETQYF.

This chain joins TRBV14 and TRBJ2-1; D perhaps matches TRBD2 (6 bases). The CDR3 is 19 amino acids. Trimming removed 4 bases at V and 0 bases at J, with 22 bases between. Germline loops: CDR1 SGHDN, CDR2 FVKESK. CDR3 DNA sequence: TGTGCCAGCAGCCCAATCCGGGACTTTAGTTTTAGCTCCTACAATGAGCAGTTCTTC. Protein sequence: CASSPIRDFSFSSYNEQFF.

This chain uses TRBV5-5 with TRBJ1-4, with a tentative D call TRBD1 (6 bases). The germline V and J ends were trimmed by 0 bases and 3 bases, with 9 bases remaining between them. CDR1 and CDR2 from the germline V gene are SGHKS and YYEKEE (reference sequence). This CDR3 is built from 15 residues. CDR3 residues: CASSLGGGANEKLFF. CDR3 coding DNA: TGTGCCAGCAGCTTGGGAGGGGGAGCTAATGAAAAACTGTTTTTT.

The gene calls are TRBV5-1 and TRBJ1-5; unclear D gene. The germline gives CDR1 SGHRS, CDR2 YFSETQ. The CDR3 spans 13 residues. The V gene lost 3 bases and the J gene lost 6 bases, with 10 bases spanning the gap. CDR3 sequence (DNA): TGCGCCAGCAGCTCCAACGCGGGTCAGCCCCAGCATTTT. Protein product: CASSSNAGQPQHF.

The gene calls are TRBV19 and TRBJ2-7, with TRBD1 identical over 8 bases. Germline V gene data show CDR1 as LNHDA and CDR2 as SQIVND (reference sequence). J lost 4 bases, V lost 3 bases, and 8 bases had no gene match. This CDR3 region has 15 residues. The CDR3 here is CASSMDAGGYYEQYF. CDR3 in DNA: TGTGCCAGTAGTATGGATGCAGGGGGCTATTACGAGCAGTACTTC.

A single count supports this clone. V usage is TRBV7-9 and J usage is TRBJ1-4; TRBD1 matches 9 bases. This CDR3 is 15 amino acids long. From germline, CDR1 is SEHNR and CDR2 FQNEAQ (reference sequence). Losses at the gene ends were 5 bases for V and 8 bases for J; bases not matched to a gene: 9. The CDR3 protein is CASSPRTGEVEKLFF. CDR3 nucleotides: TGTGCCAGCAGCCCCCGGACAGGGGAGGTCGAAAAACTGTTTTTT. Full variable domain (rest looked up from reference TRBV7-9 and TRBJ1-4): DTGVSQNPRHKITKRGQNVTFRCDPISEHNRLYWYRQTLGQGPEFLTYFQNEAQLEKSRLLSDRFSAERPKGSFSTLEIQRTEQGDSAMYLCASSPRTGEVEKLFFGSGTQLSVL.

CDR3 amino acids: CSVEAPPLRNTIYF. The CDR3, as DNA: TGCAGCGTTGAGGCCCCACCCTTACGAAACACCATATATTTT. The chain couples TRBV29-1 to TRBJ1-3; no clear D gene. With 3 bases removed from V and 5 bases from J, the gap between germline ends came to 14 bases. The CDR3 is made up of 14 amino acids. Germline V gives CDR1 SQVTM, CDR2 ANQGSEA.

This clone was seen only a few times. This sequence joins TRBV2 and TRBJ1-2, with 7 bases fitting TRBD1. The V segment lost 7 bases and the J segment 1 base; nucleotides outside the gene matches: 6. Per germline, CDR1 SNHLY and CDR2 FYNNEI. The CDR3 has 14 amino acids. In DNA, the CDR3 is TGTGCCAGCACTCGGGACAGAAATAACTATGGCTACACCTTC. Translation: CASTRDRNNYGYTF.

The rearrangement uses TRBV30 and TRBJ1-6; maybe TRBD1 (5 bases). The germline gives CDR1 GTSNPN, CDR2 SVGIG (reference sequence). This CDR3 is built from 14 residues. V lost 6 bases and J 10 bases, leaving 19 bases between the germline ends. The DNA for the CDR3 is TGTGCCTGCGAAGTCCGCTTAGGGGAATCACCCCTCCACTTT. Encoded protein: CACEVRLGESPLHF.

This chain links TRBV5-1 with TRBJ1-2, with 7 nucleotides matching TRBD1. V trimming: 4 bases; J trimming: 2 bases; junction bases outside the gene matches: 5. This CDR3 contains 14 residues. Germline V gives CDR1 SGHRS, CDR2 YFSETQ. CDR3 DNA: TGCGCCAGCAGCGAGCACAGGGGAAACTATGGCTACACCTTC. Translated: CASSEHRGNYGYTF.

CDR3 DNA: TGCGCCAGCAGGCCTACCTACAGGGGGCCAAACTATGGCTACACCTTC. This encodes CASRPTYRGPNYGYTF. The chain employs TRBV5-1 and TRBJ1-2; 9 bases agree with TRBD1. Trimming took 5 bases from V and 2 from J; bases not matched to a gene: 10. The CDR3 spans 16 residues. Germline V lookup: CDR1 SGHRS, CDR2 YFSETQ. Supplemented by reference TRBV5-1 and TRBJ1-2, the full variable domain reads KAGVTQTPRYLIKTRGQQVTLSCSPISGHRSVSWYQQTPGQGLQFLFEYFSETQRNKGNFPGRFSGRQFSNSRSEMNVSTLELGDSALYLCASRPTYRGPNYGYTFGSGTRLTVV.

In DNA, the CDR3 is TGTGCCAGCAGTGACTCGGGACAGGCAGACGAAAACTATGGCTACACCTTC. It is translated as CASSDSGQADENYGYTF. V and J are TRBV6-4 and TRBJ1-2, with TRBD1 identical over 8 bases. V lost 0 bases to trimming and J lost 2 bases; unmatched junction nucleotides: 8. Per the germline V gene, CDR1 is MRHNA and CDR2 is SNTAGT. The CDR3 covers 17 residues.

V is TRBV18 and J is TRBJ1-2, with D tentatively TRBD1 (6 bases). CDR1 and CDR2 (germline): KGHSH, LQKENI. There are 15 residues in the CDR3. V lost 5 bases and J 3 bases, leaving 16 bases between the germline ends. For the CDR3, the DNA is TGTGCCAGCTCAAATAACAGGGTGGAGGACTATGGCTACACCTTC. Its translation: CASSNNRVEDYGYTF.

This chain uses TRBV6-5 with TRBJ1-3, with a possible D match to TRBD1 (5 bases). The CDR3 sequence is 13 residues long. Germline V gene sequence: CDR1 MNHEY, CDR2 SVGAGI. The V end lost 5 bases, the J end lost 4 bases, and 9 bases lay between the germline ends. The CDR3 reads CASSHQGGNTIYF. The CDR3 region has the DNA TGTGCCAGCAGTCACCAGGGAGGAAACACCATATATTTT.

The CDR3 loop reads CASSRDRDSYEQYF. For the CDR3, the DNA is TGTGCCAGCAGTAGGGACAGGGACTCCTACGAGCAGTACTTC. The rearrangement uses TRBV9 and TRBJ2-7, with 9 bases fitting TRBD1. Looked up from germline, CDR1 is SGDLS and CDR2 is YYNGEE. Trimming took 5 bases from V and 0 from J; bases not matched to a gene: 3. The CDR3 extends over 14 amino acids.

The gene calls are TRBV9 and TRBJ1-1, with D possibly TRBD1 on 6 matching bases. The CDR3 is made up of 14 amino acids. The germline V gene has CDR1 SGDLS and CDR2 YYNGEE. V gave up 0 bases and J gave up 6 bases, with 12 bases separating them. In DNA form, the CDR3 reads TGTGCCAGCAGCGTAGTAGGGACACCCTCTGAAGCTTTCTTT. As protein: CASSVVGTPSEAFF. Supplemented by reference TRBV9 and TRBJ1-1, the full variable domain reads DSGVTQTPKHLITATGQRVTLRCSPRSGDLSVYWYQQSLDQGLQFLIQYYNGEERAKGNILERFSAQQFPDLHSELNLSSLELGDSALYFCASSVVGTPSEAFFGQGTRLTVV.

This sequence joins TRBV5-4 and TRBJ1-2; D gene unclear. Germline CDR1 is SGHNT and CDR2 is YYREEE (reference sequence). The CDR3 runs 16 residues. V was clipped by 4 bases and J by 3 bases, with 19 bases between them. The DNA for the CDR3 is TGTGCCAGCAGCAAGTCCGGGTTTTCCAACTACTATGGCTACACCTTC. It yields the protein CASSKSGFSNYYGYTF.

V usage is TRBV27 and J usage is TRBJ1-5, with 7 bases aligning to TRBD1. This CDR3 is 15 amino acids long. The germline CDR1 and CDR2 sequences are MNHEY and SMNVEV (reference sequence). V gave up 6 bases and J gave up 2 bases; unmatched junction bases: 7. The CDR3 bases are TGTGCCAGCAGAACCACAGGGGTAGGCAATCAGCCCCAGCATTTT. Translated: CASRTTGVGNQPQHF.